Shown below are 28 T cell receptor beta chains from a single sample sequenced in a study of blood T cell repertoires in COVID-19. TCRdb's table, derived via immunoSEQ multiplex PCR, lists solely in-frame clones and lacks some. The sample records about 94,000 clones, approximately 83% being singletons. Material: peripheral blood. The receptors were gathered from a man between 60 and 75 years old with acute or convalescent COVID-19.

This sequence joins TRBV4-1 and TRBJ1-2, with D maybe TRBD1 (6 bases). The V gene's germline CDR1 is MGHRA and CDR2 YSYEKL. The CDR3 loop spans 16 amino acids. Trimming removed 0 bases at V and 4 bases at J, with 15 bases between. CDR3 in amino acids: CASSQDYGQRFYGYTF. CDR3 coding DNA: TGCGCCAGCAGCCAAGATTACGGACAGAGGTTCTATGGCTACACCTTC.

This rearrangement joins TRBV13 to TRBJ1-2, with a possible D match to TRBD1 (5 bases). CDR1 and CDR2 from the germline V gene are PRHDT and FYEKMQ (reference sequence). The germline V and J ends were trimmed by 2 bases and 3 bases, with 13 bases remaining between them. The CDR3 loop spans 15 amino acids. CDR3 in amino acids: CASSLKSGDYYGYTF. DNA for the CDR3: TGTGCCAGCAGCTTAAAGTCCGGGGACTACTATGGCTACACCTTC.

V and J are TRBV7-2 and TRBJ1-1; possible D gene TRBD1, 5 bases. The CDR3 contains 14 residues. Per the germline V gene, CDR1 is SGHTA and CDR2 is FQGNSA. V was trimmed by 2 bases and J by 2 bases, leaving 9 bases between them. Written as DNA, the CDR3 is TGTGCCAGCAGCTTAAATCAGGGTAACACTGAAGCTTTCTTT. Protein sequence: CASSLNQGNTEAFF.

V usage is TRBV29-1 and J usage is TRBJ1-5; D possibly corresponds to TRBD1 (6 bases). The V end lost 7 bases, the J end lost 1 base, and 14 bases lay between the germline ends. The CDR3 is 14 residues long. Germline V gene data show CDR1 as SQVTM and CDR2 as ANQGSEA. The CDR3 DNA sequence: TGCAGCGCCAAAGGGGGGGACAGCAATCAGCCCCAGCATTTT. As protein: CSAKGGDSNQPQHF.

In nucleotides, the CDR3 is TGTGCCAGCAGCCGACAGGGGGGGATCACTGAAGCTTTCTTT. It yields the protein CASSRQGGITEAFF. V usage is TRBV3-1 (or the pseudogene TRBV3-2) and J usage is TRBJ1-1, with 9 bases identical to TRBD1. The V gene's germline CDR1 is LGHDT and CDR2 YNNKEL (reference sequence). CDR3 length: 14 amino acids. With V trimmed by 4 bases and J by 4 bases, 4 bases remained unmatched.

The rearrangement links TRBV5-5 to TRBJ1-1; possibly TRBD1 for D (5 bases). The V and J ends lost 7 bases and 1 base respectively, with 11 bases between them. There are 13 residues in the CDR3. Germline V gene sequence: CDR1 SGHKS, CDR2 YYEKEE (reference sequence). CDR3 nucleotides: TGTGCCAGCGAATCCGGGGGGAACACTGAAGCTTTCTTT. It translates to CASESGGNTEAFF.

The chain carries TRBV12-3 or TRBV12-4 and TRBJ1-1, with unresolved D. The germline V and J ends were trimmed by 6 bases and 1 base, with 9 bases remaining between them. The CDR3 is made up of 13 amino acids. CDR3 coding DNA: TGTGCCAGCAGCCGCGAATGGAACACTGAAGCTTTCTTT. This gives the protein CASSREWNTEAFF.

The CDR3 loop is CASYSGTGDQPQHF. The CDR3 DNA is TGTGCCTCCTACTCCGGGACAGGGGATCAGCCCCAGCATTTT. The V and J genes are TRBV10-3 and TRBJ1-5, with 10 bases matching TRBD1. The length of the CDR3 is 14 residues. The trim removed 11 bases at V and 5 bases at J, leaving 9 bases unmatched. Germline V gene lookup returns CDR1 ENHRY and CDR2 SYGVKD.

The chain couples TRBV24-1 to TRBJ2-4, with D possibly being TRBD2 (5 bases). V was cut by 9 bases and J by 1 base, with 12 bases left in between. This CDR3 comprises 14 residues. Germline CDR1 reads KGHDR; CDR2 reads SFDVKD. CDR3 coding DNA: TGTGCCACCGAGGGCTCGGGGGCCAAAAACATTCAGTACTTC. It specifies CATEGSGAKNIQYF.

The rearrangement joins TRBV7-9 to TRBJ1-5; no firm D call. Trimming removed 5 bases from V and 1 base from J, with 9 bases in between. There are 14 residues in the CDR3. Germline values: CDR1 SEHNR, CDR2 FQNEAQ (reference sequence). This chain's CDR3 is CASSPGGSNQPQHF. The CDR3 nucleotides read TGTGCCAGCAGCCCGGGAGGGAGCAATCAGCCCCAGCATTTT.

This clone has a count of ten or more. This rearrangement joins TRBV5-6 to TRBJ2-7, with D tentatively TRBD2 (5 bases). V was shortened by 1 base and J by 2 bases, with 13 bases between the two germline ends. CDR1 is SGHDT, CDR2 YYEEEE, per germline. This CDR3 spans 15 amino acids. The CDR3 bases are TGTGCCAGCAGCTTGTTGTTCCGGGAAACCTACGAGCAGTACTTC. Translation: CASSLLFRETYEQYF.

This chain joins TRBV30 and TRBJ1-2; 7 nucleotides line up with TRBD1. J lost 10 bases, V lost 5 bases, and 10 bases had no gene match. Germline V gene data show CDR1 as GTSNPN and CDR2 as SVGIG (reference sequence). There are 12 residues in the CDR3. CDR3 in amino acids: CAWVRDSPIYTF. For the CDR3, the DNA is TGTGCCTGGGTCCGGGACAGTCCCATCTACACCTTC.

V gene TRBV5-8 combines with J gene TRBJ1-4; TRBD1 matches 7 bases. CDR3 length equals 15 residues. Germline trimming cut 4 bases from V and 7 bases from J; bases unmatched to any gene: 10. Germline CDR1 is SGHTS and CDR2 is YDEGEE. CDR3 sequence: CASSHGDRDVEKLFF. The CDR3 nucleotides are TGTGCCAGCAGCCATGGCGACAGGGATGTTGAAAAACTGTTTTTT.

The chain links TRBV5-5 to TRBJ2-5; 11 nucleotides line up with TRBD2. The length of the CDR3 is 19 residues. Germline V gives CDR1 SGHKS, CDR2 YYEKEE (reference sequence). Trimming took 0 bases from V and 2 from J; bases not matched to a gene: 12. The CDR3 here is CASSLAVTGLAVLQETQYF. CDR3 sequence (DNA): TGTGCCAGCAGCTTGGCCGTCACGGGACTAGCGGTACTACAAGAGACCCAGTACTTC.

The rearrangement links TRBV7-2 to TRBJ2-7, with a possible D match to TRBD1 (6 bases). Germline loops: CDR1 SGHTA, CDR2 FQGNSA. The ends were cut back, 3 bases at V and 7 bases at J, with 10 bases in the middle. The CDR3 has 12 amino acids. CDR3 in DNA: TGTGCCAGCAGCTTTCCCGGGACAGAGCAGTACTTC. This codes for CASSFPGTEQYF.

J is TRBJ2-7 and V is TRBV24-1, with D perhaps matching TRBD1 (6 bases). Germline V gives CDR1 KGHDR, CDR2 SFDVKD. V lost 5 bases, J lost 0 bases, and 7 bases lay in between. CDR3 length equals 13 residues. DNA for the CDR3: TGTGCCACCAGTGCGGACAGCTCCTACGAGCAGTACTTC. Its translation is CATSADSSYEQYF.

The CDR3 DNA follows: TGTGCCAGTAGTATATATCAGGGTAGAGGACAGCCCCAGCATTTT. Amino acid sequence: CASSIYQGRGQPQHF. The chain carries TRBV19 and TRBJ1-5; a weak D match, TRBD1 (5 bases). With 2 bases removed from V and 7 bases from J, the gap between germline ends came to 15 bases. The CDR3 length is 15 residues. Germline loops: CDR1 LNHDA, CDR2 SQIVND (reference sequence). Full variable domain (rest looked up from reference TRBV19 and TRBJ1-5): DGGITQSPKYLFRKEGQNVTLSCEQNLNHDAMYWYRQDPGQGLRLIYYSQIVNDFQKGDIAEGYSVSREKKESFPLTVTSAQKNPTAFYLCASSIYQGRGQPQHFGDGTRLSIL.

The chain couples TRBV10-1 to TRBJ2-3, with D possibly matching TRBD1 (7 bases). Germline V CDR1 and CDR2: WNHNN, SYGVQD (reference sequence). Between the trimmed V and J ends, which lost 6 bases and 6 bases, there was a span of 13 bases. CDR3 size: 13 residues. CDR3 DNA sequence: TGCGCCAGCAGCAGGGGGGCGAGGGATACGCAGTATTTT. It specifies CASSRGARDTQYF.

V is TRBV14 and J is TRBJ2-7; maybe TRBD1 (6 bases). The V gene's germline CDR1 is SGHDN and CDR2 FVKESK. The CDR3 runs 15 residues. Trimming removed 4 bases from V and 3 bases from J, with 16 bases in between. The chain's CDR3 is CASSPLGQRFYEQYF. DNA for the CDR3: TGTGCCAGCAGCCCCCTTGGACAGAGGTTCTACGAGCAGTACTTC.

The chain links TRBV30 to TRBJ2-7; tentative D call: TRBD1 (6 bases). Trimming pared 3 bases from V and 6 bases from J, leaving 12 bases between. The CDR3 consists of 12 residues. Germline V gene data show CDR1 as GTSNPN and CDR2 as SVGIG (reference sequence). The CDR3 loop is CAWSAGVFEQYF. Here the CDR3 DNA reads TGTGCCTGGAGCGCAGGGGTTTTCGAGCAGTACTTC.

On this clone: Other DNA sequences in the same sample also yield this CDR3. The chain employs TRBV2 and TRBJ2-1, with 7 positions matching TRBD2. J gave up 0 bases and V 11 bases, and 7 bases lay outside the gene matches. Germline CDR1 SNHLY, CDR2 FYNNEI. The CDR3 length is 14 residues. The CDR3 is CARGGGGSYNEQFF. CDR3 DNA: TGTGCCCGGGGCGGGGGTGGCTCCTACAATGAGCAGTTCTTC.

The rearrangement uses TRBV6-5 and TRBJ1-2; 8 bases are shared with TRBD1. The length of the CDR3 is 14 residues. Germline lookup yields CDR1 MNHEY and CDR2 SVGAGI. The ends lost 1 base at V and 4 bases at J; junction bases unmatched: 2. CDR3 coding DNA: TGTGCCAGCAGTTACTTAGGACAGGGCTATGGCTACACCTTC. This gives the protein CASSYLGQGYGYTF.

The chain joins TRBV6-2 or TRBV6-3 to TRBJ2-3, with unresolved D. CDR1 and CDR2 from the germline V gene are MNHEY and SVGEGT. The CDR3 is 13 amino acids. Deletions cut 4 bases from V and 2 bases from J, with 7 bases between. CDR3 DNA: TGTGCCAGCAGTTTCGTCCCCACAGATACGCAGTATTTT. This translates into CASSFVPTDTQYF.

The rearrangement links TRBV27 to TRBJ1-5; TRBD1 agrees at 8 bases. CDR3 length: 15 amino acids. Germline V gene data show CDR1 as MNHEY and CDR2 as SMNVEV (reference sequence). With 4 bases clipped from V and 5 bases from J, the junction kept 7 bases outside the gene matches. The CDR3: CASSWAGGIDQPQHF. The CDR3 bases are TGTGCCAGCAGTTGGGCAGGGGGCATTGATCAGCCCCAGCATTTT.

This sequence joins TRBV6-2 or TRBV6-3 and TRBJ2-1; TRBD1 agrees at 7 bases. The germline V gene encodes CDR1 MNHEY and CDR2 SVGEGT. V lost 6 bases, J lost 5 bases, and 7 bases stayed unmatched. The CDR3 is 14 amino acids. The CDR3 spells CASSRSTGNNEQFF. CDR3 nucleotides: TGTGCCAGCAGCCGATCGACAGGGAACAATGAGCAGTTCTTC.

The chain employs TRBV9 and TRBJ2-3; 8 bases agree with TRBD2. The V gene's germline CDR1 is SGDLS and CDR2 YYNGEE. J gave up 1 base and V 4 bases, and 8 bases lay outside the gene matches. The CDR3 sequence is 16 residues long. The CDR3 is CASSYLDGGGTDTQYF. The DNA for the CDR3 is TGTGCCAGCAGCTATCTAGACGGGGGGGGCACAGATACGCAGTATTTT.

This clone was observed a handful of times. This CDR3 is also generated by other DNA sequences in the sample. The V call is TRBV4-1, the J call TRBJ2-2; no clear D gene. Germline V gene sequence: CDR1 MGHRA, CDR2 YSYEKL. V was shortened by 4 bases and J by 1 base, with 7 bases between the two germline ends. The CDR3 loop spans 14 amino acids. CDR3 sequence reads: CASSRTVNTGELFF. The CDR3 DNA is TGCGCCAGCAGCCGTACGGTGAACACCGGGGAGCTGTTTTTT.

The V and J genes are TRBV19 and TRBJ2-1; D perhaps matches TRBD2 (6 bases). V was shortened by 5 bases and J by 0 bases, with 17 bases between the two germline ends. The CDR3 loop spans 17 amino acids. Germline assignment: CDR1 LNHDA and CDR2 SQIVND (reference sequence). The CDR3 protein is CASSVDWGENSYNEQFF. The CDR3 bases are TGTGCCAGTAGTGTGGATTGGGGGGAGAACTCCTACAATGAGCAGTTCTTC.